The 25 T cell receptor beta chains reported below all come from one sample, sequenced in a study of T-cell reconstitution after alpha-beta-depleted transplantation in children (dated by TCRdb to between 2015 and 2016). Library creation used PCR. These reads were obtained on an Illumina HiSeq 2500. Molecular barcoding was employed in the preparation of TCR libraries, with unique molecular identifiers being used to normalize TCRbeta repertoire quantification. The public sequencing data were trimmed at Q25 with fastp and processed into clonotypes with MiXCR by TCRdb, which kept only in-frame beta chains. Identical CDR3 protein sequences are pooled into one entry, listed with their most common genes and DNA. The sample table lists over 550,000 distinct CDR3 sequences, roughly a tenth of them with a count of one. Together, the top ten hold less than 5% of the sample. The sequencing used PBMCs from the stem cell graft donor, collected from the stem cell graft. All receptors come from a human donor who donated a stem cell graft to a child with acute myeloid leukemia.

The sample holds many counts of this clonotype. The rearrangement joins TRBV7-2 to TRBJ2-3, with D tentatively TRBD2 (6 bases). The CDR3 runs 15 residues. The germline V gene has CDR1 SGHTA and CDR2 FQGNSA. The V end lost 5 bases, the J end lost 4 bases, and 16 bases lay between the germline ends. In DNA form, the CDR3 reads TGTGCCAGCAGCCCCGGGAGTCAACGGGCAGATACGCAGTATTTT. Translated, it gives CASSPGSQRADTQYF.

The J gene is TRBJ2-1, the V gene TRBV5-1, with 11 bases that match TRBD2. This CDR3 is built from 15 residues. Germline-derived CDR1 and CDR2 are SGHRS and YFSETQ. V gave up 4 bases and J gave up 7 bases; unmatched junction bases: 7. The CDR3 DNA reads TGCGCCAGCAGCCGAGCCCCTAGCGGGGGGAATGAGCAGTTCTTC. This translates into CASSRAPSGGNEQFF.

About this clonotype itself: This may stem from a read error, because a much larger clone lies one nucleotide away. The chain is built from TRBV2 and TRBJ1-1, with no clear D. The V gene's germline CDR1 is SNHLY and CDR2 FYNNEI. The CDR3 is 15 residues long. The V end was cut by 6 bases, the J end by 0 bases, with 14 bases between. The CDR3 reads CASSARVSVNTEAFF. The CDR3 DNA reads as TGTGCCAGCAGCGCACGGGTTTCTGTGAACACTGAAGCTTTCTTT.

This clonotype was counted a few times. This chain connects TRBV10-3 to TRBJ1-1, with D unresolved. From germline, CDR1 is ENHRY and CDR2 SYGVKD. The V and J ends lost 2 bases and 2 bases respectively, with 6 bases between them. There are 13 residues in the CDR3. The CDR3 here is CAISETVNTEAFF. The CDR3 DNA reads TGTGCCATCAGTGAGACAGTTAACACTGAAGCTTTCTTT.

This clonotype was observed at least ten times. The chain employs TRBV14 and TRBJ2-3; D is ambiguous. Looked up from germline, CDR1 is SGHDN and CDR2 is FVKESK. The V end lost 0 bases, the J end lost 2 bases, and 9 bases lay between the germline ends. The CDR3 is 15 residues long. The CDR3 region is CASSQDTTFTDTQYF. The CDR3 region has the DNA TGTGCCAGCAGCCAAGACACGACCTTCACAGATACGCAGTATTTT.

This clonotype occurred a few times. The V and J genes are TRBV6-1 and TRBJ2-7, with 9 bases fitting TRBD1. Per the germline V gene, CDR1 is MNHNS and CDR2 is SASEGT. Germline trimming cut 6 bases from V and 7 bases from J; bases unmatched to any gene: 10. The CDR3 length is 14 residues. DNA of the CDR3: TGTGCCAGCAGGACCGTACAGGGGGCGGGAGAGCAGTACTTC. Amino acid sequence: CASRTVQGAGEQYF.

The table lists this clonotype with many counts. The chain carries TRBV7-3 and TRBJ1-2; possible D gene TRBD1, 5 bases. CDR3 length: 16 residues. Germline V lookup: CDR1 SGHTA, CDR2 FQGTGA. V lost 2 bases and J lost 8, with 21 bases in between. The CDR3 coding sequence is TGTGCCAGCAGCTTATCCGGGGCAGCCGATGCAAGAGGCTACACCTTC. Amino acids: CASSLSGAADARGYTF.

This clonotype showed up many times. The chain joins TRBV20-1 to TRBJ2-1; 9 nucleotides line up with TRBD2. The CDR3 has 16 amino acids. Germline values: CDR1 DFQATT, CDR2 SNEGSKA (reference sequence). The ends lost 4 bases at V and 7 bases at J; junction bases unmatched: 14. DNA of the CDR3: TGCAGTGCTATGCATACTGCGGCGGGGGGGCGGAATGAGCAGTTCTTC. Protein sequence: CSAMHTAAGGRNEQFF.

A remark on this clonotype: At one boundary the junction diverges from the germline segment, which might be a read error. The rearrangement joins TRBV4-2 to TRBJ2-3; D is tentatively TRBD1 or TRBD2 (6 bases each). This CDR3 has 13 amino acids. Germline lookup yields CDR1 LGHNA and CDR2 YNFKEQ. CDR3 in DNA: TGTGCCAGCAGCCCCGGGGGCACAGATGCGCAGTATTTT. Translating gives CASSPGGTDAQYF.

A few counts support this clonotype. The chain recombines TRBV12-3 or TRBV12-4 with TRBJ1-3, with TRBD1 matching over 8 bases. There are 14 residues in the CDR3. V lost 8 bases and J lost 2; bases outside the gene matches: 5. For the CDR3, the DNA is TGTGCCAGCGGACAGGGCCTTACTGGAAACACCATATATTTT. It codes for CASGQGLTGNTIYF.

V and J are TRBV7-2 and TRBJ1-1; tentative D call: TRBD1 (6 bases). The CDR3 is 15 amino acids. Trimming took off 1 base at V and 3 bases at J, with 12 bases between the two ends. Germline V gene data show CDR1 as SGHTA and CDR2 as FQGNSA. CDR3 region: CASSLEDSEYTEAFF. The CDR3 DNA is TGTGCCAGCAGCTTAGAGGACAGCGAATACACTGAAGCTTTCTTT.

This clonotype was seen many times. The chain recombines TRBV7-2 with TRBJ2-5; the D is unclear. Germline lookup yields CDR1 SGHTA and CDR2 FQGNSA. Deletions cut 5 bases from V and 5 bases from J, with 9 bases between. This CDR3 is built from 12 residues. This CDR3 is CASSLNLETQYF. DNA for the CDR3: TGTGCCAGCAGCCTGAATCTGGAGACCCAGTACTTC.

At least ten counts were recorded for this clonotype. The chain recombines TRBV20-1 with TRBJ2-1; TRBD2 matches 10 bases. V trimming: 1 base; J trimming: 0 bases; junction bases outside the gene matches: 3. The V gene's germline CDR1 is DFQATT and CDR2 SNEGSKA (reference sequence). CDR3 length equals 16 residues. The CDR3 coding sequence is TGCAGTGCTAGAGGGACTAGCGGTAGCTCCTACAATGAGCAGTTCTTC. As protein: CSARGTSGSSYNEQFF.

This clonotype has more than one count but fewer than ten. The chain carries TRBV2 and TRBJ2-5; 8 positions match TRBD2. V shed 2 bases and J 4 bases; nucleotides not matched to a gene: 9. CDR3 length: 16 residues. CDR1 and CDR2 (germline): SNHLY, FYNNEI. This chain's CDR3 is CASSEKGLASSETQYF. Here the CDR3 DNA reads TGTGCCAGCAGTGAAAAAGGACTAGCATCTTCAGAGACCCAGTACTTC.

The CDR3: CSVGVRETYNEQFF. The CDR3 nucleotides read TGCAGCGTCGGGGTGCGGGAGACCTACAATGAGCAGTTCTTC. The chain is built from TRBV29-1 and TRBJ2-1; 7 nucleotides line up with TRBD2. V lost 6 bases, J lost 2 bases, and 7 bases stayed unmatched. CDR1 SQVTM and CDR2 ANQGSEA come from the germline V gene. This CDR3 comprises 14 residues.

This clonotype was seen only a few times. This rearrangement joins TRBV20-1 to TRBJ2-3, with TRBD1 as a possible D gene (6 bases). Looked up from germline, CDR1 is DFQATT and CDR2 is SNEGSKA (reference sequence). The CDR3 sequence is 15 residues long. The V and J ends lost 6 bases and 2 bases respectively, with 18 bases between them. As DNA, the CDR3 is TGCAGTGCGCCCGACAGGAGTCAGAACACAGATACGCAGTATTTT. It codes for CSAPDRSQNTDTQYF.

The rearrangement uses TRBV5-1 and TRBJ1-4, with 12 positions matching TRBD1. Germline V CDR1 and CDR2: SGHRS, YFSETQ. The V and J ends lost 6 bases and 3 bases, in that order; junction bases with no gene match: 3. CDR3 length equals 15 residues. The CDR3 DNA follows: TGCGCCAGCACGGGACAGGGGGCTTCTAATGAAAAACTGTTTTTT. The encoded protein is CASTGQGASNEKLFF.

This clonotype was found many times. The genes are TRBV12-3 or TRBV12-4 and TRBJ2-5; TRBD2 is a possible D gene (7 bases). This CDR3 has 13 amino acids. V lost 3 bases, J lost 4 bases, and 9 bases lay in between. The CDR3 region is CASSFGGRETQYF. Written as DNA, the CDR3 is TGTGCCAGCAGTTTCGGGGGGCGAGAGACCCAGTACTTC.

CDR3 in amino acids: CATPEPKDPYGYTF. CDR3 nucleotides: TGTGCCACCCCGGAGCCCAAGGATCCCTATGGCTACACCTTC. The chain has TRBV28 and TRBJ1-2, with no clear D. CDR3 length equals 14 residues. The V end lost 10 bases, the J end lost 4 bases, and 19 bases lay between the germline ends. Per the germline V gene, CDR1 is MDHEN and CDR2 is SYDVKM.

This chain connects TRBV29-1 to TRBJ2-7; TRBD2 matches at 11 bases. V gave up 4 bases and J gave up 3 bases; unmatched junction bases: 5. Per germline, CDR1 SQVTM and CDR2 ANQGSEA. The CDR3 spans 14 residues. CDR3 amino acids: CSVAELAGVYEQYF. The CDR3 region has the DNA TGCAGCGTTGCCGAACTAGCGGGAGTCTACGAGCAGTACTTC.

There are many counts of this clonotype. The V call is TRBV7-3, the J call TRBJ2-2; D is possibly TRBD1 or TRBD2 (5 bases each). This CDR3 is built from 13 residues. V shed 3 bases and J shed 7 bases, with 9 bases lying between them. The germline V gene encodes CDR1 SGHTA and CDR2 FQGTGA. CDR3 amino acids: CASSFGANGELFF. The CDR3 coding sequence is TGTGCCAGCAGCTTCGGGGCTAACGGGGAGCTGTTTTTT.

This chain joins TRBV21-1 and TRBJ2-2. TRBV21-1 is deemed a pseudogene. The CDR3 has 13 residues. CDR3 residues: CASSKGPLGELFF. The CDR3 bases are TGTGCCAGCAGCAAAGGGCCTTTAGGAGAGCTGTTTTTT.

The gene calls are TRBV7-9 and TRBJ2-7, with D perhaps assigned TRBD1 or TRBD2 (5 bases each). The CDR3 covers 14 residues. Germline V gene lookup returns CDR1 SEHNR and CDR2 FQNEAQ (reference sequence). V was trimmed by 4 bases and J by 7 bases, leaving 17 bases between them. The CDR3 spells CASSSSRGAAEQYF. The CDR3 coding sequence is TGTGCCAGCAGCTCAAGCCGAGGGGCGGCGGAGCAGTACTTC.

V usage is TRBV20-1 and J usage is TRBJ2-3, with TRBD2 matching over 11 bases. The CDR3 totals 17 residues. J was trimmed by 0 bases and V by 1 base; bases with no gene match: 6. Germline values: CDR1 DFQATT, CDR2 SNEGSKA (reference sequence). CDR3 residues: CSARGLAGGASTDTQYF. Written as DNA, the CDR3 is TGCAGTGCTAGAGGGCTAGCGGGAGGTGCTAGCACAGATACGCAGTATTTT.

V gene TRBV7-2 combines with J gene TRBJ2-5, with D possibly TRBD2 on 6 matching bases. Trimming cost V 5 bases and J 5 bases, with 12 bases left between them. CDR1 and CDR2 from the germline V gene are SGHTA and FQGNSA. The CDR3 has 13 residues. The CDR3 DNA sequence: TGTGCCAGCAGCGCCGGGAGAAAGGAGACCCAGTACTTC. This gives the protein CASSAGRKETQYF.